A single sample gave rise to the 6 T cell receptor beta chains below, sequenced in a study of blood T cells in healthy people across ages. The authors ran a second PCR of about 6 to 12 cycles using a sample-barcoded 5' primer and a J-beta primer mix. TCRdb independently ran MiXCR on the 5' RACE reads; one entry per CDR3 protein. The repertoire holds roughly 1,500,000 distinct CDR3 sequences, around 39% seen once, with 7.9% in the top ten. The material sequenced was blood. The receptors stem from a young woman in good health.

V usage is TRBV7-2 and J usage is TRBJ2-1; 12 nucleotides agree with TRBD2. Germline V gene data show CDR1 as SGHTA and CDR2 as FQGNSA. There are 18 residues in the CDR3. After removal of 4 bases from V and 2 bases from J, the junction contained 9 bases not matched to a gene. CDR3 coding DNA: TGTGCCAGCAGCTCCACTACTAGCGGGGGGCTGACCTACAATGAGCAGTTCTTC. Amino acids: CASSSTTSGGLTYNEQFF.

In its sample, this clonotype was seen a few times. Here the CDR3 DNA reads TGTGCCAGCAGCAACCCTCTAGCGGGGGATACCTACAATGAGCAGTTCTTC. Translating it yields CASSNPLAGDTYNEQFF. The chain links TRBV12-3 or TRBV12-4 to TRBJ2-1, with 10 nucleotides matching TRBD2. The CDR3 spans 17 residues. V shed 6 bases and J 2 bases; nucleotides not matched to a gene: 10.

The V call is TRBV7-2, the J call TRBJ1-2; TRBD1 matches at 8 bases. The V and J ends lost 4 bases and 8 bases, in that order; junction bases with no gene match: 6. Per the germline V gene, CDR1 is SGHTA and CDR2 is FQGNSA. The length of the CDR3 is 13 residues. The CDR3 reads CASSSTGVEGYTF. CDR3 DNA: TGTGCCAGCAGCTCGACAGGGGTCGAGGGCTACACCTTC.

This rearrangement joins TRBV20-1 to TRBJ2-3, with TRBD2 matching 15 bases. CDR1 and CDR2 (germline): DFQATT, SNEGSKA (reference sequence). The CDR3 runs to 16 residues. Here the CDR3 DNA reads TGCAGGGCCATTCCGGGGACTAGCGGGAGGACAGATACGCAGTATTTT. Its translation is CRAIPGTSGRTDTQYF.

This clonotype has just a few counts. J is TRBJ2-3 and V is TRBV30; TRBD2 aligns across 10 bases. J lost 3 bases, V lost 4 bases, and 4 bases had no gene match. Per germline, CDR1 GTSNPN and CDR2 SVGIG (reference sequence). The CDR3 consists of 14 residues. The CDR3: CAWNSGRRTDTQYF. Here the CDR3 DNA reads TGTGCCTGGAATAGCGGGAGGAGGACAGATACGCAGTATTTT. The whole variable domain, filled in from reference TRBV30 and TRBJ2-3, reads SQTIHQWPATLVQPVGSPLSLECTVEGTSNPNLYWYRQAAGRGLQLLFYSVGIGQISSEVPQNLSASRPQDRQFILSSKKLLLSDSGFYLCAWNSGRRTDTQYFGPGTRLTVL.

The CDR3 sequence is CASSETTTGKLFF. The CDR3 DNA reads as TGTGCCAGCAGTGAAACTACTACCGGCAAACTGTTTTTT. The J gene is TRBJ1-4, the V gene TRBV2, with D uncertain. The CDR3 has 13 residues. Germline CDR1 and CDR2: SNHLY and FYNNEI. V gave up 2 bases and J gave up 11 bases, with 12 bases separating them.